Following are 27 T cell receptor beta chains from one sample sequenced in a study of regulatory T cells in long-lasting Graves disease. The time point is: newly diagnosed GD, antithyroid drugs for less than 3 months. Scientists built the TCR library using RNA that was extracted from PBMCs. Sequencing libraries for TCR beta were prepared with iRepertoire HTBI primers and Arm-PCR of CDR3 regions. TCRdb called the multiplex PCR reads again in MiXCR, with one record for every CDR3 protein. The table shows roughly 400,000 distinct CDR3 sequences, with approximately 16% occurring only once. This sample was shared with a second study, whose subject was T cells in Graves' hyperthyroidism and ophthalmopathy.

Specimen: peripheral blood mononuclear cells (PBMCs), collected at new diagnosis, from a patient treated with antithyroid drugs. These receptors came from a woman aged 35 to 49 with Graves disease.

For this clonotype: This may arise from a read error, as a much more abundant clone is one base away. The V call is TRBV10-3, the J call TRBJ2-7, with D perhaps assigned TRBD1 or TRBD2 (5 bases each). Trimming cost V 6 bases and J 4 bases, with 10 bases left between them. CDR1 and CDR2 (germline): ENHRY, SYGVKD. The CDR3 is 12 residues long. CDR3 in amino acids: CAISLGEYEQYF. Written as DNA, the CDR3 is TGTGCCATCAGCCTGGGGGAATACGAGCAGTACTTC.

There are many counts of this clonotype. The CDR3 region has the DNA TGTGCCAGCAGCCGTTGGGCCCAAGCAGACTATGGCTACACCTTC. Protein: CASSRWAQADYGYTF. The genes are TRBV3-1 and TRBJ1-2; unclear D gene. Between the trimmed V and J ends, which lost 4 bases and 3 bases, there was a span of 15 bases. Germline V lookup: CDR1 LGHDT, CDR2 YNNKEL (reference sequence). This CDR3 region has 15 residues.

The chain joins TRBV30 to TRBJ2-1; maybe TRBD2 (5 bases). The CDR3 is 13 amino acids. The V gene lost 4 bases and the J gene lost 8 bases, with 15 bases spanning the gap. The germline V gene encodes CDR1 GTSNPN and CDR2 SVGIG (reference sequence). The CDR3 sequence: CAWTLSSSHEQFF. CDR3 nucleotide sequence: TGTGCCTGGACCCTCTCTAGCAGCCATGAGCAGTTCTTC. The complete variable domain, with remaining parts taken from reference TRBV30 and TRBJ2-1, reads SQTIHQWPATLVQPVGSPLSLECTVEGTSNPNLYWYRQAAGRGLQLLFYSVGIGQISSEVPQNLSASRPQDRQFILSSKKLLLSDSGFYLCAWTLSSSHEQFFGPGTRLTVL.

V and J are TRBV25-1 and TRBJ2-1; TRBD2 matches 13 bases. CDR3 length equals 17 residues. Trimming took 2 bases from V and 10 from J; bases not matched to a gene: 11. The V gene's germline CDR1 is MGHDK and CDR2 SYGVNS. As DNA, the CDR3 is TGTGCCAGCAGTGAACCCGGGACTAGCGGGGTGGTTGGCGAGCAGTTCTTC. It yields the protein CASSEPGTSGVVGEQFF.

This clonotype has ten or more counts. The genes are TRBV5-1 and TRBJ1-1; D may be TRBD1 (6 bases). CDR1 and CDR2 from the germline V gene are SGHRS and YFSETQ. Trimming removed 4 bases at V and 5 bases at J, with 12 bases between. The CDR3 loop spans 13 amino acids. CDR3 loop: CASSANRETEAFF. CDR3 nucleotides: TGCGCCAGCAGCGCAAACAGGGAAACTGAAGCTTTCTTT. The full variable domain, in which reference TRBV5-1 and TRBJ1-1 provide the parts outside the CDR3, is KAGVTQTPRYLIKTRGQQVTLSCSPISGHRSVSWYQQTPGQGLQFLFEYFSETQRNKGNFPGRFSGRQFSNSRSEMNVSTLELGDSALYLCASSANRETEAFFGQGTRLTVV.

This clonotype came up a few times. The chain is built from TRBV4-1 and TRBJ1-2; a weak D match, TRBD1 (5 bases). This CDR3 has 15 residues. Germline CDR1 is MGHRA and CDR2 is YSYEKL. V lost 0 bases to trimming and J lost 4 bases, with 12 bases between them. The CDR3 protein is CASSQDPGQPYGYTF. As DNA, the CDR3 is TGCGCCAGCAGCCAAGATCCCGGACAACCCTATGGCTACACCTTC.

This clonotype was found many times. The V gene is TRBV12-3 or TRBV12-4, the J gene TRBJ2-3; no clear D. V lost 4 bases, J lost 4 bases, and 6 bases lay in between. This CDR3 spans 12 amino acids. CDR3 sequence: CASSWVADTQYF. In DNA, the CDR3 is TGTGCCAGCAGTTGGGTTGCAGATACGCAGTATTTT.

This clonotype was seen repeatedly, ten times or more. The chain recombines TRBV19 with TRBJ1-2, with 7 bases aligning to TRBD1. V trimming: 3 bases; J trimming: 2 bases; junction bases outside the gene matches: 0. Germline V gene lookup returns CDR1 LNHDA and CDR2 SQIVND (reference sequence). CDR3 length: 13 amino acids. CDR3 sequence: CASSMTGNYGYTF. DNA of the CDR3: TGTGCCAGTAGTATGACAGGGAACTATGGCTACACCTTC.

This clonotype was picked up a small number of times. The chain combines TRBV5-1 with TRBJ2-1; maybe TRBD2 (5 bases). V was shortened by 4 bases and J by 0 bases, with 14 bases between the two germline ends. From germline, CDR1 is SGHRS and CDR2 YFSETQ. This CDR3 comprises 16 residues. CDR3 amino acids: CASSPTRGGSYNEQFF. The CDR3 nucleotides read TGCGCCAGCAGCCCCACTCGAGGAGGCTCCTACAATGAGCAGTTCTTC.

This clonotype was detected many times. The rearrangement joins TRBV18 to TRBJ1-1; D gene unclear. This CDR3 has 18 amino acids. With 4 bases removed from V and 0 bases from J, the gap between germline ends came to 21 bases. CDR1 and CDR2 (germline): KGHSH, LQKENI. The CDR3 bases are TGTGCCAGCTCACAATACGGCTTGCGGGGTCCAATGAACACTGAAGCTTTCTTT. Its translation: CASSQYGLRGPMNTEAFF.

This clonotype was observed at least ten times. V usage is TRBV11-3 and J usage is TRBJ2-1; TRBD2 matches at 7 bases. Germline CDR1 is SGHNT and CDR2 is YENEEA. With 5 bases clipped from V and 9 bases from J, the junction kept 10 bases outside the gene matches. There are 14 residues in the CDR3. The CDR3 nucleotides are TGTGCCAGCAGCCATCATCGGGAGCGGGGTGAGCAGTTCTTC. This codes for CASSHHRERGEQFF.

This clonotype came up a few times. The genes are TRBV5-4 and TRBJ2-7; weak D call: TRBD2 (5 bases). With 2 bases removed from V and 5 bases from J, the gap between germline ends came to 8 bases. Germline CDR1 is SGHNT and CDR2 is YYREEE (reference sequence). This CDR3 spans 12 amino acids. The DNA of the CDR3 is TGTGCCAGCAGCTTCGGGGAGAACGAGCAGTACTTC. Encoded protein: CASSFGENEQYF.

Comment on this clonotype: With a much larger clone just one base away, this may be a read error. Without the conserved terminal phenylalanine or tryptophan, this CDR3 likely stems from a read error. The V call is TRBV5-6, the J call TRBJ2-5, with 7 positions matching TRBD1. Germline loops: CDR1 SGHDT, CDR2 YYEEEE. The V and J ends lost 4 bases and 7 bases, in that order; junction bases with no gene match: 10. The CDR3 sequence is 14 residues long. In DNA form, the CDR3 reads TGTGCCAGCAGCGCAGAAGGGACAGTCCGGACCCAGTACTCC. Protein: CASSAEGTVRTQYS.

This clonotype was counted at least ten times. The chain is built from TRBV27 and TRBJ1-1; 7 positions match TRBD1. The CDR3 has 14 amino acids. V dropped 1 base and J dropped 4; count of bases not matched to a gene: 3. Germline V CDR1 and CDR2: MNHEY, SMNVEV (reference sequence). The CDR3 DNA sequence: TGTGCCAGCAGTTTATTCCAGGGGGGCACTGAAGCTTTCTTT. Protein product: CASSLFQGGTEAFF.

The chain uses TRBV15 and TRBJ1-1; 10 bases are a match to TRBD1. CDR3 length: 16 residues. CDR1 is LNHNV and CDR2 is YYDKDF in the germline V gene (reference sequence). The V segment lost 0 bases and the J segment 6 bases; nucleotides outside the gene matches: 7. DNA of the CDR3: TGTGCCACCAGCAGAGATTCGGACAGGGGGAAAGCTGAAGCTTTCTTT. This encodes CATSRDSDRGKAEAFF.

The chain carries TRBV4-3 and TRBJ2-3; no definite D call. V lost 0 bases, J lost 2 bases, and 6 bases lay in between. CDR1 and CDR2 from the germline V gene are LGHNA and YSLEER. The CDR3 covers 14 residues. The CDR3 nucleotides read TGCGCCAGCAGCCAAGATTCGACCACAGATACGCAGTATTTT. Its translation is CASSQDSTTDTQYF.

This clonotype was seen many times. The chain employs TRBV12-3 or TRBV12-4 and TRBJ1-6, with TRBD1 as a possible D gene (5 bases). The CDR3 loop spans 13 amino acids. Trimming removed 5 bases at V and 7 bases at J, with 9 bases between. The CDR3 loop reads CASSPGGNSPLHF. The CDR3 region has the DNA TGTGCCAGCAGTCCGGGGGGGAATTCACCCCTCCACTTT.

This clonotype occurred many times. The chain couples TRBV30 to TRBJ2-7, with D possibly being TRBD2 (5 bases). The CDR3 spans 11 residues. V lost 2 bases, J lost 4 bases, and 6 bases lay in between. The germline CDR1 and CDR2 sequences are GTSNPN and SVGIG (reference sequence). The CDR3 here is CAWSRTYEQYF. The CDR3 bases are TGTGCCTGGAGTCGGACTTACGAGCAGTACTTC.

The V gene is TRBV12-3 or TRBV12-4, the J gene TRBJ2-1; D may be TRBD2 (6 bases). The V and J ends lost 0 bases and 6 bases respectively, with 12 bases between them. This CDR3 comprises 15 residues. CDR3 bases: TGTGCCAGCAGTTTAGCGGGGGGAAGGCGCAATGAGCAGTTCTTC. It specifies CASSLAGGRRNEQFF.

The chain recombines TRBV7-9 with TRBJ2-1; D is undetermined. V lost 8 bases to trimming and J lost 3 bases, with 5 bases between them. The CDR3 spans 11 residues. The germline V gene has CDR1 SEHNR and CDR2 FQNEAQ (reference sequence). The CDR3 coding sequence is TGTGCCAGCCGCCTCTACAATGAGCAGTTCTTC. Amino acids: CASRLYNEQFF.

This clonotype was seen a handful of times. The chain has TRBV10-1 and TRBJ2-2, with D perhaps TRBD2 (5 bases). Germline V gives CDR1 WNHNN, CDR2 SYGVQD (reference sequence). The ends were cut back, 7 bases at V and 13 bases at J, with 22 bases in the middle. This CDR3 contains 14 residues. The CDR3 loop reads CASTSGLREGRLFF. As DNA, the CDR3 is TGCGCCAGCACCTCAGGCCTACGGGAAGGGAGGCTGTTTTTT.

This clonotype has a count of ten or more. The chain combines TRBV19 with TRBJ1-1; 8 nucleotides match TRBD1. Germline values: CDR1 LNHDA, CDR2 SQIVND (reference sequence). CDR3 size: 16 residues. The V segment lost 5 bases and the J segment 0 bases; nucleotides outside the gene matches: 8. CDR3 region: CASSVRGQGMNTEAFF. In DNA form, the CDR3 reads TGTGCCAGTAGTGTGCGTGGACAGGGTATGAACACTGAAGCTTTCTTT.

This chain links TRBV19 with TRBJ2-7; a possible D gene is TRBD1 (6 bases). CDR1 is LNHDA, CDR2 SQIVND, per germline (reference sequence). CDR3 size: 15 residues. V lost 5 bases, J lost 4 bases, and 18 bases lay in between. CDR3 residues: CASSPAGQGRYEQYF. The CDR3 region has the DNA TGTGCCAGTAGTCCCGCGGGTCAGGGGAGATACGAGCAGTACTTC.

The chain uses TRBV6-1 and TRBJ1-1, with unresolved D. The CDR3 is made up of 11 amino acids. From germline, CDR1 is MNHNS and CDR2 SASEGT. V was shortened by 7 bases and J by 3 bases, with 6 bases between the two germline ends. The CDR3 bases are TGTGCCAGCACCCTACACACTGAAGCTTTCTTT. Protein sequence: CASTLHTEAFF.

This clonotype was counted a few times. This chain connects TRBV11-2 to TRBJ2-7; 8 bases are shared with TRBD1. The germline V gene encodes CDR1 SGHAT and CDR2 FQNNGV. With 1 base clipped from V and 6 bases from J, the junction kept 8 bases outside the gene matches. The length of the CDR3 is 15 residues. CDR3 region: CASSLAWTGRPEQYF. The CDR3 nucleotides read TGTGCCAGCAGCTTAGCGTGGACAGGGCGGCCCGAGCAGTACTTC.

This clonotype was counted many times. The CDR3 nucleotides are TGTGCCAGCAGTTTTTCGGGACAGGCGGGGGAGCAGTACTTC. This sequence encodes CASSFSGQAGEQYF. The chain employs TRBV28 and TRBJ2-7; 8 bases are a match to TRBD1. This CDR3 has 14 residues. Germline loops: CDR1 MDHEN, CDR2 SYDVKM. The trim removed 3 bases at V and 7 bases at J, leaving 8 bases unmatched. The variable domain in full, completed from reference TRBV28 and TRBJ2-7, reads DVKVTQSSRYLVKRTGEKVFLECVQDMDHENMFWYRQDPGLGLRLIYFSYDVKMKEKGDIPEGYSVSREKKERFSLILESASTNQTSMYLCASSFSGQAGEQYFGPGTRLTVT.

This clonotype has ten or more counts. The genes are TRBV28 and TRBJ2-5, with TRBD2 matching 8 bases. This CDR3 region has 15 residues. The junction had 10 bases not matched to a gene; V was cut back by 5 bases and J by 5 bases. CDR1 and CDR2 (germline): MDHEN, SYDVKM. This CDR3 reads CASSPPGGSSETQYF. CDR3 DNA: TGTGCCAGCAGTCCCCCGGGGGGGAGCTCGGAGACCCAGTACTTC.